A selection of T cell receptor beta chains follows, all from one sample in a study of pediatric ulcerative colitis. Sequencing was performed with immunoSEQ multiplex PCR; in TCRdb, only in-frame clones are kept and a portion is missing. The sample has 18,000 or so clones, less than 85% seen once. The sample consisted of gut tissue. These TCRs come from a boy between 10 and 17 years old with moderate ulcerative colitis. Each CDR3 is given with its conserved first and last residue. The order of the fields is J gene, D gene, V gene, clone size, CDR3 DNA, CDR3 protein. A D gene is named only where the DNA matches it firmly. Size is stated for part of the rows, as once, few or many counts, or as a class when the clone is expanded.

j_gene: TRBJ2-1; d_gene: NA; v_gene: TRBV5-4; abundance: NA; CDR3nt: TGTGCCAGCAGCTTTAGGGCTTATCACAATGAGCAGTTCTTC; CDR3aa: CASSFRAYHNEQFF
j_gene: TRBJ2-3; d_gene: NA; v_gene: TRBV19; abundance: NA; CDR3nt: TGTGCCAGTAGTATGGGGGCTAGCACAGATACGCAGTATTTT; CDR3aa: CASSMGASTDTQYF
j_gene: TRBJ1-1; d_gene: NA; v_gene: TRBV30; abundance: NA; CDR3nt: TGTGCCTGCCGCGGGGGGCCTCCTATGAACACTGAAGCTTTCTTT; CDR3aa: CACRGGPPMNTEAFF
j_gene: TRBJ1-1; d_gene: NA; v_gene: TRBV15; abundance: NA; CDR3nt: TGTGCCACTTTTCTTTGGCCGCTTGGAGGGGCTTTCTTT; CDR3aa: CATFLWPLGGAFF
j_gene: TRBJ2-7; d_gene: TRBD1; v_gene: TRBV7-3; abundance: NA; CDR3nt: TGTGCCAGCAGCCCTACAGGGGGCAAGTCCTACGAGCAGTACTTC; CDR3aa: CASSPTGGKSYEQYF
j_gene: TRBJ2-1; d_gene: TRBD2; v_gene: TRBV7-3; abundance: NA; CDR3nt: TGTGCCAGCAGCCGAGGGAGGGACAATGAGCAGTTCTTC; CDR3aa: CASSRGRDNEQFF
j_gene: TRBJ1-2; d_gene: TRBD1; v_gene: TRBV19; abundance: NA; CDR3nt: TGTGCCAGTAGTCGACCAGGGGGCGAGGGGAGCTACACCTTC; CDR3aa: CASSRPGGEGSYTF
j_gene: TRBJ2-5; d_gene: NA; v_gene: TRBV14; abundance: NA; CDR3nt: TGTGCCAGCAGCCGAACCCAGGGGTTGGAGACCCAGTACTTC; CDR3aa: CASSRTQGLETQYF
j_gene: TRBJ2-3; d_gene: NA; v_gene: TRBV4-2; abundance: NA; CDR3nt: TGTGCCAGCAGCCAAGGGGGGGCTAGCGGACTCACAGATACGCAGTATTTT; CDR3aa: CASSQGGASGLTDTQYF
j_gene: TRBJ2-7; d_gene: TRBD2; v_gene: TRBV29-1; abundance: NA; CDR3nt: TGCAGCGTCCCCCGGGGTCTAGCGGCGAACGAGCAGTACTTC; CDR3aa: CSVPRGLAANEQYF
j_gene: TRBJ2-3; d_gene: TRBD2; v_gene: TRBV11-1; abundance: NA; CDR3nt: TGTGCCAGCAGCTTGGCTAGCGGGACAGATACGCAGTATTTT; CDR3aa: CASSLASGTDTQYF
j_gene: TRBJ2-3; d_gene: NA; v_gene: TRBV10-3; abundance: NA; CDR3nt: TGTGCCATTACGTGGAACGGAGGGGATACGCAGTATTTT; CDR3aa: CAITWNGGDTQYF
j_gene: TRBJ2-2; d_gene: NA; v_gene: TRBV12-5; abundance: NA; CDR3nt: TGTGCTAGTGGCTTACAGGGGAACACCGGGGAGCTGTTTTTT; CDR3aa: CASGLQGNTGELFF
j_gene: TRBJ2-7; d_gene: NA; v_gene: TRBV7-3; abundance: NA; CDR3nt: TGTGCCAGCAGCTTGGCGTCCGGGTCCCCCCCCTACGAGCAGTACTTC; CDR3aa: CASSLASGSPPYEQYF
j_gene: TRBJ2-3; d_gene: NA; v_gene: TRBV9; abundance: medium-sized; CDR3nt: TGTGCCAGCAGCGTGCGGATTGCAGATTTAGATACGCAGTATTTT; CDR3aa: CASSVRIADLDTQYF
j_gene: TRBJ2-4; d_gene: TRBD2; v_gene: TRBV5-6; abundance: NA; CDR3nt: TGTGCCAGCAGCTTGGTAGCGGGGGGAAAAAACATTCAGTACTTC; CDR3aa: CASSLVAGGKNIQYF
j_gene: TRBJ2-3; d_gene: TRBD1; v_gene: TRBV7-9; abundance: NA; CDR3nt: TGTGCCAGCAGCGATGGGACAGGACAAAGCACAGATACGCAGTATTTT; CDR3aa: CASSDGTGQSTDTQYF
j_gene: TRBJ1-2; d_gene: TRBD1; v_gene: TRBV6-1; abundance: NA; CDR3nt: TGTGCCAGCAGTGAAGCGGGTGGCAGGACAGGTGGCTACACCTTC; CDR3aa: CASSEAGGRTGGYTF
j_gene: TRBJ2-5; d_gene: NA; v_gene: TRBV9; abundance: NA; CDR3nt: TGTGCCAGCAGCGTACTACCGAGTCAAGAGACCCAGTACTTC; CDR3aa: CASSVLPSQETQYF
j_gene: TRBJ2-7; d_gene: NA; v_gene: TRBV4-2; abundance: NA; CDR3nt: TGTGCCAGCAGCCAAGAACCCAAATCCTACGAGCAGTACTTC; CDR3aa: CASSQEPKSYEQYF
j_gene: TRBJ2-3; d_gene: TRBD1; v_gene: TRBV7-9; abundance: once; CDR3nt: TGTGCCAGCAGCTCTGTGGACAGGGCTCCCACAGATACGCAGTATTTT; CDR3aa: CASSSVDRAPTDTQYF
j_gene: TRBJ1-2; d_gene: TRBD1; v_gene: TRBV10-3; abundance: NA; CDR3nt: TGTGCCATCAGTGAGATTACAGGGGTGGTCTATGGCTACACCTTC; CDR3aa: CAISEITGVVYGYTF
j_gene: TRBJ2-7; d_gene: NA; v_gene: TRBV7-2; abundance: NA; CDR3nt: TGTGCCAGCAGCCAGATCGGGGGTTACGAGCAGTACTTC; CDR3aa: CASSQIGGYEQYF
j_gene: TRBJ1-1; d_gene: NA; v_gene: TRBV9; abundance: NA; CDR3nt: TGTGCCAGCAGCGCCGGAAGGGGCCGACATATGAACACTGAAGCTTTCTTT; CDR3aa: CASSAGRGRHMNTEAFF
j_gene: TRBJ1-2; d_gene: NA; v_gene: TRBV6-6; abundance: once; CDR3nt: TGTGCCAGCAGTTTGGGCTTAACAGACTACAACTATGGCTACACCTTC; CDR3aa: CASSLGLTDYNYGYTF
j_gene: TRBJ2-1; d_gene: NA; v_gene: TRBV12-1; abundance: NA; CDR3nt: TGTGCCAGCAAGAGGAATCGGGGGAGCCCACCTGAGCAGTTCTTC; CDR3aa: CASKRNRGSPPEQFF
j_gene: TRBJ2-2; d_gene: NA; v_gene: TRBV18; abundance: NA; CDR3nt: TGTGCCAGCTCCCCGGGCTCAGGGGAGCTGTTTTTT; CDR3aa: CASSPGSGELFF
j_gene: TRBJ2-7; d_gene: NA; v_gene: TRBV7-6; abundance: NA; CDR3nt: TGTGCCAGCAGCCCAGGAGGGGGCAGCTACGAGCAGTACTTC; CDR3aa: CASSPGGGSYEQYF
j_gene: TRBJ1-2; d_gene: NA; v_gene: TRBV4-3; abundance: NA; CDR3nt: TGCGCCAGCAGCCAAGACAGGGGCTATGGCTACACCTTC; CDR3aa: CASSQDRGYGYTF
j_gene: TRBJ1-3; d_gene: NA; v_gene: TRBV1; abundance: NA; CDR3nt: TGCACCAGCAGCGCCCACAGGGGGCGTTCTGGAAACACCATATATTTT; CDR3aa: CTSSAHRGRSGNTIYF
j_gene: TRBJ1-5; d_gene: NA; v_gene: TRBV27; abundance: few; CDR3nt: TGTGCCAGCATCAACGGGGTTACAGCTGTTAGCAATCAGCCCCAGCATTTT; CDR3aa: CASINGVTAVSNQPQHF
j_gene: TRBJ2-2; d_gene: NA; v_gene: TRBV6-5; abundance: NA; CDR3nt: TGTGCCAGCAGTTACGTATCGGCCGGGGAGCTGTTTTTT; CDR3aa: CASSYVSAGELFF
j_gene: TRBJ2-2; d_gene: NA; v_gene: TRBV2; abundance: NA; CDR3nt: TGTGCCAGCAGTGAAGCGCTGGTTATCGGGGAGCTGTTTTTT; CDR3aa: CASSEALVIGELFF
j_gene: TRBJ1-2; d_gene: NA; v_gene: TRBV9; abundance: few; CDR3nt: TGTGCCAGCAGCTCCGGCACAGGGAACGGCTACACCTTC; CDR3aa: CASSSGTGNGYTF
j_gene: TRBJ2-5; d_gene: TRBD2; v_gene: TRBV6-6; abundance: few; CDR3nt: TGTGCCAGCAGTTACAGACTAGCGGGAGAAGAGACCCAGTACTTC; CDR3aa: CASSYRLAGEETQYF
j_gene: TRBJ1-2; d_gene: TRBD1; v_gene: TRBV10-2; abundance: NA; CDR3nt: TGCGCCAGTACCACCGGACAGGGACTCTATGGCTACACCTTC; CDR3aa: CASTTGQGLYGYTF
j_gene: TRBJ2-5; d_gene: TRBD2; v_gene: TRBV5-4; abundance: NA; CDR3nt: TGTGCCAGCAGCTTGGGAAGCGGGAGGGCCGAAGAGACCCAGTACTTC; CDR3aa: CASSLGSGRAEETQYF
j_gene: TRBJ2-5; d_gene: NA; v_gene: TRBV1; abundance: NA; CDR3nt: TGCACCAGCAGCCAAGATAGGGCGCATCAAGAGACCCAGTACTTC; CDR3aa: CTSSQDRAHQETQYF
j_gene: TRBJ1-5; d_gene: NA; v_gene: TRBV2; abundance: NA; CDR3nt: TGTGCCAGCAATTTTAGATTTAGCAATCAGCCCCAGCATTTT; CDR3aa: CASNFRFSNQPQHF
j_gene: TRBJ2-5; d_gene: NA; v_gene: TRBV19; abundance: NA; CDR3nt: TGTGCCAGTAGTACGGGAAGGGAGACCCAGTACTTC; CDR3aa: CASSTGRETQYF
j_gene: TRBJ1-2; d_gene: TRBD1; v_gene: TRBV6-4; abundance: NA; CDR3nt: TGTGCCAGCAGTGATTCCCAGGGGGATGGCTACACCTTC; CDR3aa: CASSDSQGDGYTF
j_gene: TRBJ2-1; d_gene: NA; v_gene: TRBV6-4; abundance: NA; CDR3nt: TGTGCCAGCAGTGAGGACGAGGGCAATGAGCAGTTCTTC; CDR3aa: CASSEDEGNEQFF
j_gene: TRBJ2-1; d_gene: TRBD2; v_gene: TRBV7-3; abundance: once; CDR3nt: TGTGCCAGTCTTAGCGGGACCAGCTCCTACAATGAGCAGTTCTTC; CDR3aa: CASLSGTSSYNEQFF
j_gene: TRBJ2-3; d_gene: NA; v_gene: TRBV4-1; abundance: NA; CDR3nt: TGCGCCAGCAGCCAAGAACCATTAGGCACAGATACGCAGTATTTT; CDR3aa: CASSQEPLGTDTQYF
j_gene: TRBJ1-2; d_gene: NA; v_gene: TRBV30; abundance: NA; CDR3nt: TGTGCCTGGAGTATATCGCGGAGACTTACTAACTATGGCTACACCTTC; CDR3aa: CAWSISRRLTNYGYTF
j_gene: TRBJ2-7; d_gene: TRBD1; v_gene: TRBV6-5; abundance: NA; CDR3nt: TGTGCCAGCAGTTTCGCCGGGACAGGGAGCGAGCAGTACTTC; CDR3aa: CASSFAGTGSEQYF
j_gene: TRBJ1-1; d_gene: NA; v_gene: TRBV29-1; abundance: NA; CDR3nt: TGCAGCGTCGGAGAGTACGAAGCTTTCTTT; CDR3aa: CSVGEYEAFF
j_gene: TRBJ1-1; d_gene: NA; v_gene: TRBV14; abundance: NA; CDR3nt: TGTGCCAGCAGCCAAGTACCGGGGCTCGGCACTGAAGCTTTCTTT; CDR3aa: CASSQVPGLGTEAFF
j_gene: TRBJ2-6; d_gene: TRBD1; v_gene: TRBV7-9; abundance: medium-sized; CDR3nt: TGTGCCAGCAGCTTATCGGGGACAGGGATTTCTGGGGCCAACGTCCTGACTTTC; CDR3aa: CASSLSGTGISGANVLTF